This T cell receptor beta chain was captured by sequencing in a study of shared clonotypes between healthy human individuals. Looking at the study overall: Researchers assigned three CD4 naive, three CD4 memory, two CD8 naive and one CD8 memory plate to each donor. Regarding the study as a whole: Rarefaction revealed incomplete sorted-subset sequencing despite large depth.

Sorted subsets were amplified in replicate PCRs using around 220 ng DNA, around 30,000 T cell genomes. In the authors' methods: Filtering was not the same, since immunoSEQ gave junction-only sequences without quality scores. Clones were read by immunoSEQ multiplex PCR, and TCRdb kept only the in-frame ones, dropping some. V, J and clone size are taken as reported in that table, and D and trimming were inferred from the DNA itself. The sample records 2 million to 2.5 million clones, around 90% being singletons. The germline V gene has CDR1 LNHDA and CDR2 SQIVND (reference sequence). The CDR3 has 16 amino acids. Trimming cost V 5 bases and J 3 bases, with 20 bases left between them. With respect to this clone: Its antigen is not identified.

The chain links TRBV19 to TRBJ2-7, with D unresolved. Sequencing input: naive CD4+ T cells from PBMCs. Noted subset: CD45RA+ positively selected. The clonotype comes from a man aged 18-30 years in good health. Some clones in this sample may be carry-over from other donors' samples. The CDR3 bases are TGTGCCAGTAGTCCCTTGGGCAGGCGAGGTTACTACGAGCAGTACTTC. Amino acids: CASSPLGRRGYYEQYF.